This T cell receptor (beta chain) was sequenced during a study of CD8 T cells in ankylosing spondylitis. Scientists made TCR beta libraries using quantitative 5'-RACE with molecular barcodes. TCRdb reprocessed the 5' RACE reads with MiXCR, giving one entry per CDR3 protein. This sample has about 540,000 distinct CDR3 sequences, with roughly 13% found just once. Findings and caveats of the study: CD8+ by phenotype, disease-linked clones were relatively rare in peripheral blood. Within ankylosing spondylitis blood, a TCR beta motif made up of fewer than ten highly homologous variants appeared to be characteristic. Some of these motif variants have turned up before, in reports on reactive arthritis synovial fluid and blood. Reported data indicate significant enrichment of disease-linked clones within matched ankylosing spondylitis synovial fluid.

This clonotype was counted a few times. What it binds is not known. This TCR was sampled from a male donor with ankylosing spondylitis. The sequenced material came from blood, either unsorted or a sorted T cell fraction (not recorded which).

The CDR3 DNA sequence: TGCGCCAGCAGCTCCACCGCGGGAGTACGAGAGACCCAGTACTTC. This translates into CASSSTAGVRETQYF. The chain combines TRBV5-1 with TRBJ2-5; 7 nucleotides align to TRBD2. The ends lost 3 bases at V and 4 bases at J; junction bases unmatched: 9. This CDR3 is built from 15 residues. Looked up from germline, CDR1 is SGHRS and CDR2 is YFSETQ.